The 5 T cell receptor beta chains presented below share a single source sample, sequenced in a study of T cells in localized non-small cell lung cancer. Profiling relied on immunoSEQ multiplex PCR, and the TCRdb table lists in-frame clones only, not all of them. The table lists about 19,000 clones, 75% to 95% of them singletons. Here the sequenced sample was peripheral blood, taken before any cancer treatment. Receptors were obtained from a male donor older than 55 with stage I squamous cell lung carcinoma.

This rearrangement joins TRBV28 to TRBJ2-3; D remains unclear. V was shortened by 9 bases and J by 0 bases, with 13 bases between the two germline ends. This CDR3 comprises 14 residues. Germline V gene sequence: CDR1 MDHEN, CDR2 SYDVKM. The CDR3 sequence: CASFGDLSTDTQYF. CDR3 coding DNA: TGTGCCAGTTTCGGAGACCTTAGCACAGATACGCAGTATTTT.

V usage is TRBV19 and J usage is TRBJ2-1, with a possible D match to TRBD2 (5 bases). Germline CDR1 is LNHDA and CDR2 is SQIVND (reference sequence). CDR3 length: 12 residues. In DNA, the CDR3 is TGTGCAACGGCCCCCGGGGTTGGTGAGCAGTTCTTC. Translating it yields CATAPGVGEQFF.

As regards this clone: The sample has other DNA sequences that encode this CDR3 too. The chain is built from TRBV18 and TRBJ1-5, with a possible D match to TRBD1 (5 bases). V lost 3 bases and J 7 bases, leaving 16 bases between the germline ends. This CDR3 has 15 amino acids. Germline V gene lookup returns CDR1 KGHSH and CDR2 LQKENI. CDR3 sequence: CASSPGPREDQPQHF. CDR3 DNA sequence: TGTGCCAGCTCACCGGGACCTCGTGAGGACCAGCCCCAGCATTTT.

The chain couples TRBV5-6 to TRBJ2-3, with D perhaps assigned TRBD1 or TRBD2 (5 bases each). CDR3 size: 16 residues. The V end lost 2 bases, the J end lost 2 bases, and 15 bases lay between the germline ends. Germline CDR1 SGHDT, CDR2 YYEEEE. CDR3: CASSFRGSEYTDTQYF. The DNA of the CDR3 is TGTGCCAGCAGCTTTAGGGGTAGCGAGTACACAGATACGCAGTATTTT.

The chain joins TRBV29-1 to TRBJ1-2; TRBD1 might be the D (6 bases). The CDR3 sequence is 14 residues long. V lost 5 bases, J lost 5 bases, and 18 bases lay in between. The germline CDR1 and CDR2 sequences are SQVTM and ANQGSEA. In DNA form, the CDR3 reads TGCAGCGTTCTCCGGGACACGGGCTTGTATGGCTACACCTTC. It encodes CSVLRDTGLYGYTF.